This T cell receptor (beta chain) was sequenced for a study of OX40 agonist ivuxolimab in advanced cancers. Study-wide background: Patients received ivuxolimab, an intravenous treatment, every 2 weeks at 0.01 to 10 mg/kg. The group had a mean age of about 60 years, ranged from roughly 20 to 80, and was approximately 81% male.

To note about this clone: The antigen is not known.

The germline V gene has CDR1 ENHRY and CDR2 SYGVKD. CDR3 length: 16 amino acids. Trimming left V 6 bases short and J 1 base short, with 16 bases between. The method was immunoSEQ multiplex PCR; TCRdb's version includes in-frame clones alone and lacks a portion of them. The sample records about 36,000 clones, about 80% being singletons. The study's findings and limits: CD8+ T cells were the subset that, on average, had more expanded clones than CD4+. Patients who responded partially at 0.1-3.0 mg/kg showed clonal expansion ranking among the lowest.

The specimen comprised CD4+ or CD8+ T cells sorted from blood, sampled in a trial of the OX40 agonist ivuxolimab. This clonotype originated in an adult with an advanced solid tumor such as melanoma, head and neck, liver or kidney cancer. The chain combines TRBV10-3 with TRBJ2-1; D is perhaps TRBD1 (5 bases). The CDR3 DNA follows: TGTGCCATCAGCCCCGAGACGAAGGGGTCCTACAATGAGCAGTTCTTC. Protein: CAISPETKGSYNEQFF.